Described below is a single TCR beta chain sequence and its context. This clonotype was seen only once. No cognate antigen has been identified for it. It has no much larger one-base neighbor in the sample; base qualities were not kept. One read offers little support. The study deep-sequenced TCR repertoires of sorted CD4+ and CD8+ blood T cells from severe aplastic anemia patients and healthy subjects. Ficoll-Paque density gradient centrifugation was used to isolate peripheral blood mononuclear cells. Before DNA was extracted, CD4+ and CD8+ T cells were sorted using either FACS or magnetic beads. The sample belongs to a study of CD8+CD57+ T cells in acquired aplastic anemia (dated by TCRdb to 2017 to 2018). Describing the broader study: DNA extracted from sorted CD4+ and CD8+ cells had a mean of approximately 3.4 ug, with a range of about 0.18 to 27.4 ug.

Including the terminal cysteine and phenylalanine, the CDR3 comprises 15 residues. The entry retains the CDR3 DNA only, 45 bases that are in frame from base 1. Germline trimming: 3 bases from V, 7 bases from J; junction bases outside gene matches: 9. Profiling of TCR beta VDJ combinations and CDR3 sequences used genomic DNA as the template. An Illumina HiSeq 2000 was the platform used for TCR repertoire sequencing. In the original analysis: Repertoires were assessed using TRBV/TRBJ rearrangement plots, CDR3 size and DJ length profiles, and Simpson's diversity index. The most abundant DNA sequence in the deep sequencing data was defined as the immunodominant clone. CDR3 amino acid sequences were checked for sharing across subjects and were also compared against the VDJdb database and published repertoires. TCRdb cleaned the public reads at Q25 with fastp, built clones with MiXCR and kept in-frame beta chains. Each entry merges the rows of one CDR3 protein and shows their most common DNA and genes. V and J calls and clone size were set by TCRdb, not the authors. The sample table lists about 270,000 distinct CDR3 sequences, 45% to 70% of them with a count of one. The ten largest clones represent roughly 8% of the sample.

The paper's findings and limits, for the study overall: CD8+ Simpson's diversity did not differ significantly between patients and healthy controls (P=0.060). Twenty-nine CD8+ CDR3 sequences were found in both patients and controls but appeared to be highly expressed in patients and within the immunodominant clones of the patients.

This receptor was identified in a human donor with severe aplastic anemia or a healthy control (not recorded which). This chain joins TRBV12-3 or TRBV12-4 to TRBJ2-1; 7 bases in between match TRBD2. The sequencing input was sorted CD4+, CD8+, or CD8+CD57+ T cells (not recorded which) from PBMCs. DNA sequence: TGTGCCAGCAGTTTCTTGCTAGCGGTACCTAATGAGCAGTTCTTC. Protein translation: CASSFLLAVPNEQFF.